Below, 22 T cell receptor beta chains from the same sample are listed, as sequenced in a study of T cells in women clearing cervical HPV infection. Only in-frame clones appear in the TCRdb table, and some are missing; sequencing was by immunoSEQ multiplex PCR. This repertoire includes around 46,000 clones. Sample: blood buffy coat. The receptor source for this set is a woman aged 18-69 years with a cervical HPV16 infection that either progressed to CIN3+ or cleared (not recorded which).

Note on this clone: Other DNA sequences within the sample encode an identical CDR3. The part of the CDR3 DNA that was read is TGTGCCAGCTCACCCCCGACAGGGAACGGGGACCAAAACACC. Residues: CASSPPTGNGDQNT. The entire CDR3 is CASSPPTGNGDQNTIYF. This chain joins TRBV18 and TRBJ1-3, with 7 bases identical to TRBD1. The read terminates 3 residues ahead of where the CDR3 ends, so the germline J gene completes it. V lost 3 bases, J lost 6 bases, and 14 bases stayed unmatched. This CDR3 is 17 amino acids long. Germline V lookup: CDR1 KGHSH, CDR2 LQKENI.

As for this clone: Read sequence stops 3 residues before the CDR3 end, and the germline J gene provides the missing end. The rearrangement uses TRBV19 and TRBJ1-1; D is unclear. The germline V gene has CDR1 LNHDA and CDR2 SQIVND (reference sequence). V was shortened by 6 bases and J by 0 bases, with 14 bases between the two germline ends. The CDR3 length is 15 residues. CDR3 in amino acids: CASRTNGVVNTEAFF. CDR3 DNA, as far as it was read: TGTGCCAGTAGGACCAACGGGGTAGTGAACACTGAA.

In regard to this clone: The CDR3 end falls 3 residues outside the read, so it is completed with the germline J gene. This sequence joins TRBV20-1 and TRBJ2-7; 7 positions match TRBD2. The ends lost 5 bases at V and 2 bases at J; junction bases unmatched: 6. CDR3 length equals 13 residues. The germline V gene has CDR1 DFQATT and CDR2 SNEGSKA (reference sequence). CDR3 sequence: CSAGGLETYEQYF. The covered CDR3 bases are TGCAGTGCTGGCGGACTAGAGACCTACGAG.

In the case of this clone: The sequenced fragment ends 3 residues before the CDR3 boundary, so the rest is inferred from the germline J gene. V and J are TRBV18 and TRBJ2-2; 7 bases align to TRBD1. Germline V gene sequence: CDR1 KGHSH, CDR2 LQKENI. The CDR3 sequence is 16 residues long. CDR3 bases read: TGTGCCAGCTCACCCTCACCGACAGGGCTAGGAGAAAAG. Translating gives CASSPSPTGLGEK. The CDR3 reads in full as CASSPSPTGLGEKLFF.

The CDR3 bases that were read are TGTGCCAGTAGTGGCGGGGTGGGGCCTAACACTGAA. It encodes CASSGGVGPNTE. The CDR3 in full is CASSGGVGPNTEAFF. V is TRBV19 and J is TRBJ1-1, with a tentative D call TRBD1 (5 bases). The CDR3 goes on 3 residues after the read ends, and that part is filled in from the germline J gene. Trimming removed 5 bases from V and 2 bases from J, with 15 bases in between. The CDR3 consists of 15 residues. In germline, CDR1 is LNHDA, CDR2 SQIVND (reference sequence).

Of note for this clone: The CDR3 extends 3 residues past the end of the read, so its final part is completed from the germline J gene. The rearrangement uses TRBV5-1 and TRBJ2-1; 11 bases line up with TRBD2. This CDR3 is 16 amino acids long. Germline CDR1 reads SGHRS; CDR2 reads YFSETQ. With 2 bases clipped from V and 1 base from J, the junction kept 2 bases outside the gene matches. The CDR3 bases that were read are TGCGCCAGCAGCTTTAGCGGGAGGGCTTCCTACAATGAG. Translating it yields CASSFSGRASYNE. The CDR3 in its entirety is CASSFSGRASYNEQFF.

Concerning this clone itself: Read sequence stops 3 residues before the CDR3 end, and the germline J gene provides the missing end. The V and J genes are TRBV7-9 and TRBJ1-5, with D hard to call. The germline V gene has CDR1 SEHNR and CDR2 FQNEAQ (reference sequence). The CDR3 covers 12 residues. Trimming pared 1 base from V and 9 bases from J, leaving 7 bases between. The part of the CDR3 DNA that was read is TGTGCCAGCAGCTTAGATACGGGGCCC. It translates to CASSLDTGP. In full, the CDR3 is CASSLDTGPQHF.

In the case of this clone: The missing CDR3 end, 3 residues past where the read stops, is filled in from the germline J gene. The V call is TRBV18, the J call TRBJ1-5; no definite D call. V dropped 8 bases and J dropped 3 bases, with 11 bases sitting between them. The CDR3 length is 13 residues. Looked up from germline, CDR1 is KGHSH and CDR2 is LQKENI. Partial CDR3 DNA: TGTGCCAGCCTGCAGGAGCACAATCAGCCC. This translates into CASLQEHNQP. The whole CDR3 is CASLQEHNQPQHF.

On this clone: The read falls 3 residues short of the CDR3 end, and the missing part is taken from the germline J gene. This rearrangement joins TRBV6-2 or TRBV6-3 to TRBJ2-7; the D call may be TRBD1 or TRBD2 (5 bases each). CDR1 is MNHEY and CDR2 is SVGEGT in the germline V gene. CDR3 length equals 14 residues. The V end lost 7 bases, the J end lost 6 bases, and 19 bases lay between the germline ends. The part of the CDR3 DNA that was read is TGTGCCAGCACCCCCAGGGAGCTAGTTCGCGAG. It encodes CASTPRELVRE. The entire CDR3 protein is CASTPRELVREQYF.

Comment on this clone: The read comes to an end 3 residues before the CDR3 does, leaving the germline J gene to fill in the end. This chain connects TRBV19 to TRBJ1-5; D is uncertain. The V end was cut by 0 bases, the J end by 5 bases, with 8 bases between. The germline CDR1 and CDR2 sequences are LNHDA and SQIVND (reference sequence). This CDR3 is built from 14 residues. The CDR3: CASSIEAGHQPQHF. The sequenced CDR3 bases are TGTGCCAGTAGTATAGAGGCAGGCCATCAGCCC.

Concerning this clone: The CDR3 is cut off 3 residues early in the read; its end comes from the germline J gene. V gene TRBV30 combines with J gene TRBJ1-4; 8 positions agree with TRBD1. The CDR3 extends over 15 amino acids. The germline gives CDR1 GTSNPN, CDR2 SVGIG (reference sequence). CDR3 amino acids: CAWGFGTGLNSPLFF. The CDR3 bases that were read are TGTGCCTGGGGGTTCGGGACAGGCCTTAATTCACCA.

In the case of this clone: The sequenced fragment ends 3 residues before the CDR3 boundary, so the rest is inferred from the germline J gene. The chain carries TRBV29-1 and TRBJ2-3; a weak D match, TRBD2 (7 bases). CDR3 length: 15 residues. Per the germline V gene, CDR1 is SQVTM and CDR2 is ANQGSEA. CDR3 DNA, as far as it was read: TGCAGCGTTGAAGAAGGGGGAGGGAGAGGGGAGACG. This codes for CSVEEGGGRGET. The CDR3 reads in full as CSVEEGGGRGETQYF.

As to this clone: The CDR3 extends 3 residues past the end of the read, so its final part is completed from the germline J gene. This chain joins TRBV19 and TRBJ1-2; 9 positions match TRBD1. CDR1 and CDR2 (germline): LNHDA, SQIVND (reference sequence). The CDR3 runs 17 residues. The V gene end was trimmed by 3 bases and the J gene end by 0 bases; junction bases not matched to a gene: 8. The CDR3 loop is CASSIGGTGSSNYGYTF. The CDR3 bases that were read are TGTGCCAGTAGTATCGGAGGGACAGGGTCCTCTAACTATGGC.

To note about this clone: With the read ending 3 residues before the CDR3 end, the germline J gene is used to fill in that end. This sequence joins TRBV5-1 and TRBJ1-2; D remains unclear. CDR1 is SGHRS and CDR2 is YFSETQ in the germline V gene. The CDR3 has 15 residues. With 1 base removed from V and 2 bases from J, the gap between germline ends came to 12 bases. The part of the CDR3 DNA that was read is TGCGCCAGCAGCTTGTATCCGGGTCCCAACTATGGC. Amino acids: CASSLYPGPNYG. The complete CDR3 protein is CASSLYPGPNYGYTF.

Of note for this clone: Read data end 3 residues before the CDR3 end; the end is taken from the germline J gene. The sample carries other DNA sequences with the same CDR3. The genes are TRBV18 and TRBJ1-1; D not resolved. V was clipped by 2 bases and J by 1 base, with 5 bases between them. Germline V gene lookup returns CDR1 KGHSH and CDR2 LQKENI. The CDR3 runs to 13 residues. CDR3 in amino acids: CASSPNGNTEAFF. CDR3 bases read: TGTGCCAGCTCACCAAACGGGAACACTGAA.

As to this clone: The read terminates 3 residues ahead of where the CDR3 ends, so the germline J gene completes it. The J gene is TRBJ2-5, the V gene TRBV6-2 or TRBV6-3; 8 bases fit TRBD1. Germline V gene sequence: CDR1 MNHEY, CDR2 SVGEGT. CDR3 length: 13 amino acids. With 6 bases clipped from V and 5 bases from J, the junction kept 5 bases outside the gene matches. The covered CDR3 bases are TGTGCCAGCAGCAGGGGGCTCGGCGAGACC. Translating it yields CASSRGLGET. The full CDR3 protein reads CASSRGLGETQYF.

The covered CDR3 bases are TGTGCCAGCAGTGGAGGACAGAGCTTGAATGAAAAA. Protein sequence: CASSGGQSLNEK. The whole CDR3 sequence reads CASSGGQSLNEKLFF. V gene TRBV6-1 combines with J gene TRBJ1-4; maybe TRBD1 (6 bases). Read sequence stops 3 residues before the CDR3 end, and the germline J gene provides the missing end. V dropped 4 bases and J dropped 5 bases, with 14 bases sitting between them. This CDR3 spans 15 amino acids. Germline-derived CDR1 and CDR2 are MNHNS and SASEGT.

Notes on this clone: The read terminates 3 residues ahead of where the CDR3 ends, so the germline J gene completes it. J is TRBJ2-7 and V is TRBV5-1, with 12 nucleotides matching TRBD2. Per the germline V gene, CDR1 is SGHRS and CDR2 is YFSETQ. V gave up 2 bases and J gave up 2 bases; unmatched junction bases: 2. The CDR3 totals 15 residues. This CDR3 reads CASSFTSGGPYEQYF. The CDR3 DNA, read in part, is TGCGCCAGCAGCTTTACTAGCGGGGGGCCCTACGAG.

As for this clone: The read terminates 3 residues ahead of where the CDR3 ends, so the germline J gene completes it. The rearrangement joins TRBV29-1 to TRBJ2-1, with a possible D match to TRBD1 (5 bases). This CDR3 region has 13 residues. Trimming shortened V by 6 bases and J by 4 bases, and 13 bases separated the two germline ends. Germline CDR1 SQVTM, CDR2 ANQGSEA. CDR3 amino acids: CSVNTDIYNEQFF. The sequenced part of the CDR3 DNA is TGCAGCGTAAATACGGACATTTACAATGAG.

Notes on this clone: The read ends 3 residues shy of where the CDR3 ends; the end is completed using the germline J gene. The genes are TRBV20-1 and TRBJ2-7; 10 bases fit TRBD2. The CDR3 loop spans 15 amino acids. V dropped 3 bases and J dropped 5; count of bases not matched to a gene: 10. CDR1 and CDR2 from the germline V gene are DFQATT and SNEGSKA (reference sequence). CDR3 residues: CSASAGTSDRNEQYF. The CDR3 bases that were read are TGCAGTGCTAGTGCCGGGACTAGCGATAGGAACGAG.

Comment on this clone: Coverage ceases 3 residues before the CDR3 finishes, and the germline J gene fills in the end. The chain links TRBV18 to TRBJ2-3, with 9 nucleotides matching TRBD1. Germline CDR1 KGHSH, CDR2 LQKENI. The V and J ends lost 4 bases and 5 bases, in that order; junction bases with no gene match: 10. The length of the CDR3 is 16 residues. The part of the CDR3 DNA that was read is TGTGCCAGCTCACGTAACAGGGGGCGCAGTAAAGATACG. This gives the protein CASSRNRGRSKDT. The complete CDR3 protein is CASSRNRGRSKDTQYF.

On this clone itself: The CDR3 goes on 3 residues after the read ends, and that part is filled in from the germline J gene. The chain has TRBV6-2 or TRBV6-3 and TRBJ2-1; 10 bases match TRBD2. J gave up 6 bases and V 7 bases, and 6 bases lay outside the gene matches. Germline V lookup: CDR1 MNHEY, CDR2 SVGEGT. The CDR3 covers 14 residues. CDR3 protein: CASTGLAPVNEQFF. The part of the CDR3 DNA that was read is TGTGCCAGCACGGGACTAGCGCCCGTCAATGAG.